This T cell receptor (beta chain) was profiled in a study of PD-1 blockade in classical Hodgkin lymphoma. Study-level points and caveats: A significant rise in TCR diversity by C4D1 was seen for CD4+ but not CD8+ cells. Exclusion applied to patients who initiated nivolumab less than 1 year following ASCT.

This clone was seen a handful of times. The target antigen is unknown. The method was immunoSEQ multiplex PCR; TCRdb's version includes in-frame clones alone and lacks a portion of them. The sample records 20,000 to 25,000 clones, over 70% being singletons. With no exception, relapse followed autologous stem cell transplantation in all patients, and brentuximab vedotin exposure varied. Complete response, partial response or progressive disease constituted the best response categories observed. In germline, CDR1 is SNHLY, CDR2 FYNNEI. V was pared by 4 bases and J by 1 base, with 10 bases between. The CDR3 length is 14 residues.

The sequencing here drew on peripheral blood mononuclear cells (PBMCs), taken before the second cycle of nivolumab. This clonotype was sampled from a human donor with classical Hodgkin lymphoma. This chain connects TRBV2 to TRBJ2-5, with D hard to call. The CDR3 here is CASSVWSFQETQYF. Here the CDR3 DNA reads TGTGCCAGCAGTGTTTGGAGCTTCCAAGAGACCCAGTACTTC.